This TCR beta chain comes out of a study of cytomegalovirus exposure and HLA in healthy donors. Study context: The approximately 120 million unique TCR beta sequences, from about 179 million T cells, were found by an earlier analysis. Study-level findings and limits: Near-uniform donor sequencing depth was presumed by presence/absence analyses. Testing in vitro showed a few CMV-associated chains specific for CMV antigens.

Per germline, CDR1 SGDLS and CDR2 YYNGEE. The ends were cut back, 2 bases at V and 5 bases at J, with 10 bases in the middle. There are 13 residues in the CDR3. Researchers ran the PCR with 60 Vbeta and 13 Jbeta primers. Sequencing used immunoSEQ multiplex PCR; TCRdb keeps in-frame clones, though not all of them. The repertoire has 95,000 to 100,000 clones, roughly 85% of them found once; the top ten carry approximately 4%. On this clone: The target antigen is unknown.

This chain joins TRBV9 and TRBJ2-5, with a weak D call TRBD1 (5 bases). Specimen: PBMCs. This clonotype was obtained from a man aged 30 to 39 in good health and CMV-seronegative. CDR3 sequence reads: CASSVDSSETQYF. CDR3 nucleotides: TGTGCCAGCAGCGTTGACAGCTCGGAGACCCAGTACTTC.